These 27 T cell receptor beta chains originate from one sample sequenced in a study of T-cell memory formation after mild COVID-19. TCRdb itself ran the 5' RACE reads through MiXCR, one entry per CDR3 protein. This table has roughly 13,000 distinct CDR3 sequences, about 15% appearing once. Sequenced: PBMCs or a T cell subset sorted from them (not recorded which). The receptors here all came from a man younger than 30 who had mild COVID-19 (a few samples of this study predate the infection). Cell type and time point are not known.

This clonotype was counted at least ten times. Its ends do not fully match the called genes, so a read error is possible. V usage is TRBV4-1 and J usage is TRBJ2-1, with D maybe TRBD2 (7 bases). Germline CDR1 and CDR2: MGHRA and YSYEKL. This CDR3 is 12 amino acids long. CDR3 sequence: CASGGAYSEQFF. As DNA, the CDR3 is TGCGCCAGCGGGGGGGCCTACAGTGAGCAGTTCTTC.

This clonotype was observed many times. This chain uses TRBV7-9 with TRBJ1-1; D possibly corresponds to TRBD1 (6 bases). The CDR3 consists of 18 residues. CDR1 SEHNR and CDR2 FQNEAQ come from the germline V gene (reference sequence). The V gene lost 6 bases and the J gene lost 11 bases, with 34 bases spanning the gap. The CDR3 DNA reads TGTGCCAGCAGTGTCCAGAGATGGGGGGCGCTTCCCATGATGTATGCTTTCTTT. This translates into CASSVQRWGALPMMYAFF.

This clonotype occurred a few times. The chain is built from TRBV6-5 and TRBJ2-7; D may correspond to TRBD1 or TRBD2 (6 bases each). This CDR3 has 14 residues. Germline CDR1 reads MNHEY; CDR2 reads SVGAGI. V shed 4 bases and J shed 3 bases, with 13 bases lying between them. CDR3: CASSLAGHSYEQYF. The DNA of the CDR3 is TGTGCCAGCAGTTTGGCGGGACACAGCTACGAGCAGTACTTC.

The table lists this clonotype with many counts. The chain combines TRBV3-1 with TRBJ1-4; no firm D call. The CDR3 consists of 17 residues. Per the germline V gene, CDR1 is LGHDT and CDR2 is YNNKEL (reference sequence). Trimming removed 3 bases from V and 4 bases from J, with 18 bases in between. The CDR3 reads CASSHWPPGSRNEKLFF. CDR3 bases: TGTGCCAGCAGCCATTGGCCCCCAGGTTCGCGTAATGAAAAACTGTTTTTT.

This clonotype was detected many times. The chain uses TRBV7-6 and TRBJ1-6, with 7 bases aligning to TRBD1. The V and J ends lost 5 bases and 9 bases, in that order; junction bases with no gene match: 13. The germline V gene encodes CDR1 SGHVS and CDR2 FNYEAQ. The CDR3 covers 16 residues. The CDR3 region is CASSPTEGGGASPLHF. The CDR3 bases are TGTGCCAGCAGCCCGACGGAGGGAGGGGGCGCTTCACCCCTCCACTTT.

This clonotype appeared many times. The chain is built from TRBV12-3 or TRBV12-4 and TRBJ1-2; D gene unclear. CDR3 length: 14 residues. V lost 1 base and J lost 8, with 14 bases in between. CDR3 in DNA: TGTGCCAGCAGTTTAGAAGCCCAGGAGGTGGGCTACACCTTC. It yields the protein CASSLEAQEVGYTF.

V gene TRBV9 combines with J gene TRBJ1-5, with unresolved D. From germline, CDR1 is SGDLS and CDR2 YYNGEE. This CDR3 contains 15 residues. V lost 0 bases to trimming and J lost 3 bases, with 10 bases between them. The CDR3 protein is CASSVDRGFNQPQHF. As DNA, the CDR3 is TGTGCCAGCAGCGTAGACAGAGGCTTCAATCAGCCCCAGCATTTT.

This clonotype was recorded many times. The chain joins TRBV5-1 to TRBJ2-7; weak D call: TRBD2 (5 bases). The V gene lost 5 bases and the J gene lost 3 bases, with 15 bases spanning the gap. The CDR3 covers 14 residues. Germline loops: CDR1 SGHRS, CDR2 YFSETQ. The CDR3 is CASRSAVGSYEQYV. The CDR3, as DNA: TGCGCCAGCAGGTCAGCTGTGGGGAGCTACGAGCAGTACGTC.

This clonotype was seen repeatedly, ten times or more. The rearrangement uses TRBV5-1 and TRBJ1-5; maybe TRBD1 (6 bases). The CDR3 totals 15 residues. V was clipped by 4 bases and J by 1 base, with 12 bases between them. Per germline, CDR1 SGHRS and CDR2 YFSETQ. DNA of the CDR3: TGCGCCAGCAGCACGAGGACAGTCAGCAATCAGCCCCAGCATTTT. Its translation: CASSTRTVSNQPQHF.

This clonotype was observed many times. The gene calls are TRBV6-2 or TRBV6-3 and TRBJ1-5; D remains ambiguous. The CDR3 sequence is 15 residues long. Germline values: CDR1 MNHEY, CDR2 SVGEGT. V dropped 0 bases and J dropped 4 bases, with 10 bases sitting between them. CDR3 protein: CASSYSVEVNQPQHF. In DNA, the CDR3 is TGTGCCAGCAGTTACTCAGTTGAAGTAAATCAGCCCCAGCATTTT.

Many counts were recorded for this clonotype. This chain links TRBV7-2 with TRBJ1-1; a possible D gene is TRBD1 (5 bases). V was pared by 6 bases and J by 9 bases, with 20 bases between. This CDR3 is 14 amino acids long. Germline CDR1 is SGHTA and CDR2 is FQGNSA. CDR3 sequence (DNA): TGTGCCAGCAGGCCTCTTTTGGGGGGGGTAAAAGCTTTCTTT. Translated: CASRPLLGGVKAFF.

This clonotype has a count of ten or more. V gene TRBV20-1 combines with J gene TRBJ1-1; D is possibly TRBD1 (5 bases). This CDR3 region has 17 residues. Germline V CDR1 and CDR2: DFQATT, SNEGSKA (reference sequence). Trimming pared 1 base from V and 0 bases from J, leaving 18 bases between. This CDR3 is CSARAEGLLFMNTEAFF. The DNA for the CDR3 is TGCAGTGCTAGAGCGGAGGGGCTCCTGTTCATGAACACTGAAGCTTTCTTT.

A note on this clonotype: Just one base apart from a much larger clone, this may be a read error. The chain has TRBV12-3 or TRBV12-4 and TRBJ2-7; no clear D. With 3 bases removed from V and 3 bases from J, the gap between germline ends came to 6 bases. The CDR3 contains 12 residues. CDR3 DNA sequence: TGTGCCAGCAGTTTGGTCCACTACGAGCAGTACTTC. This encodes CASSLVHYEQYF.

This clonotype was seen repeatedly, ten times or more. The chain employs TRBV9 and TRBJ1-2, with no clear D. From germline, CDR1 is SGDLS and CDR2 YYNGEE. Between the trimmed V and J ends, which lost 4 bases and 2 bases, there was a span of 9 bases. There are 13 residues in the CDR3. The CDR3: CASSPGGNYGYTF. The DNA for the CDR3 is TGTGCCAGCAGCCCCGGAGGCAACTATGGCTACACCTTC.

There are many counts of this clonotype. This chain links TRBV7-9 with TRBJ2-1; 9 positions agree with TRBD2. The CDR3 extends over 15 amino acids. V gave up 6 bases and J gave up 4 bases; unmatched junction bases: 7. Per the germline V gene, CDR1 is SEHNR and CDR2 is FQNEAQ (reference sequence). The CDR3 nucleotides read TGTGCCAGCAGAGGCGGGGGGGGCCTGTACAATGAGCAGTTCTTC. It encodes CASRGGGGLYNEQFF. The full variable domain, rest sourced from reference TRBV7-9 and TRBJ2-1, is DTGVSQNPRHKITKRGQNVTFRCDPISEHNRLYWYRQTLGQGPEFLTYFQNEAQLEKSRLLSDRFSAERPKGSFSTLEIQRTEQGDSAMYLCASRGGGGLYNEQFFGPGTRLTVL.

This clonotype has only a few counts. The genes are TRBV23-1 and TRBJ2-5; D uncertain. TRBV23-1 carries the ORF label, with uncertain function. V was clipped by 4 bases and J by 0 bases, with 12 bases between them. The CDR3 sequence is 15 residues long. The DNA of the CDR3 is TGCGCCAGCAGTCCCTACGGCGCAGACCAAGAGACCCAGTACTTC. It yields the protein CASSPYGADQETQYF.

This chain connects TRBV4-3 to TRBJ2-1, with 10 bases lining up with TRBD1. The CDR3 extends over 15 amino acids. Unmatched junction bases numbered 4, after V lost 0 bases and J lost 8 bases. CDR1 and CDR2 from the germline V gene are LGHNA and YSLEER. The CDR3 loop is CASSQEGQGWDEQFF. CDR3 DNA: TGCGCCAGCAGCCAAGAGGGACAGGGGTGGGATGAGCAGTTCTTC.

This clonotype came up many times. J is TRBJ2-7 and V is TRBV5-1, with 11 bases fitting TRBD1. V trimming: 0 bases; J trimming: 3 bases; junction bases outside the gene matches: 5. The CDR3 is made up of 16 amino acids. Germline-derived CDR1 and CDR2 are SGHRS and YFSETQ. CDR3 residues: CASSLVGQGVIYEQYF. As DNA, the CDR3 is TGCGCCAGCAGCTTGGTGGGACAGGGGGTGATCTACGAGCAGTACTTC.

This clonotype has at least ten counts. The chain employs TRBV6-2 or TRBV6-3 and TRBJ2-7; D is uncertain. Germline V lookup: CDR1 MNHEY, CDR2 SVGEGT. Trimming stripped 2 bases from V and 9 bases from J, with 11 bases between. The CDR3 is 12 residues long. CDR3 DNA sequence: TGTGCCAGCAGTTACCCCCATCGGTTGCAGTACGTC. Its translation is CASSYPHRLQYV.

This clonotype was observed a handful of times. This sequence joins TRBV20-1 and TRBJ2-7; D remains unclear. The CDR3 length is 11 residues. CDR1 is DFQATT, CDR2 SNEGSKA, per germline (reference sequence). V shed 1 base and J shed 5 bases, with 6 bases lying between them. CDR3 residues: CSARGRNEQYV. DNA of the CDR3: TGCAGTGCTAGAGGGAGAAACGAGCAGTACGTC.

This clonotype was picked up many times. The V gene is TRBV7-6, the J gene TRBJ2-5; 9 bases map to TRBD1. The CDR3 is made up of 15 amino acids. Trimming cost V 6 bases and J 5 bases; bases outside gene matches: 10. Looked up from germline, CDR1 is SGHVS and CDR2 is FNYEAQ. CDR3 in DNA: TGTGCCAGCAGTTACACAGGGGGCGGGGACGAGACCCAGTACTTC. Encoded protein: CASSYTGGGDETQYF.

This clonotype was observed many times. V and J are TRBV7-2 and TRBJ2-7, with D unclear. Trimming removed 4 bases at V and 3 bases at J, with 22 bases between. The germline gives CDR1 SGHTA, CDR2 FQGNSA. The CDR3 extends over 17 amino acids. CDR3 DNA: TGTGCCAGCAGCTCGAAGGTTTGGCTGGAAACCGACTACGAGCAGTACGTC. It yields the protein CASSSKVWLETDYEQYV.

The gene calls are TRBV3-1 and TRBJ2-1; a weak D match, TRBD1 (5 bases). The CDR3 length is 18 residues. Looked up from germline, CDR1 is LGHDT and CDR2 is YNNKEL (reference sequence). Between the trimmed V and J ends, which lost 3 bases and 0 bases, there was a span of 18 bases. The chain's CDR3 is CASSQHGLGPDSYNEQFF. The CDR3 region has the DNA TGTGCCAGCAGCCAGCACGGGCTGGGGCCGGACTCCTACAATGAGCAGTTCTTC.

This clonotype was seen many times. CDR3 in DNA: TGCGCCAGCAGCCTGTGGGGGCAGGGTGGCTATGGCTACACCTTC. It encodes CASSLWGQGGYGYTF. This rearrangement joins TRBV4-1 to TRBJ1-2; tentative D call: TRBD1 (6 bases). Germline loops: CDR1 MGHRA, CDR2 YSYEKL. CDR3 length equals 15 residues. Trimming pared 4 bases from V and 4 bases from J, leaving 16 bases between.

This clonotype was observed many times. V is TRBV29-1 and J is TRBJ1-2, with unresolved D. V dropped 2 bases and J dropped 4 bases, with 11 bases sitting between them. Per germline, CDR1 SQVTM and CDR2 ANQGSEA. CDR3 length: 13 amino acids. CDR3 loop: CSVETSQPYGYTF. The CDR3 coding sequence is TGCAGCGTTGAAACCAGTCAGCCCTATGGCTACACCTTC.

The chain carries TRBV12-3 or TRBV12-4 and TRBJ2-7; 7 bases line up with TRBD2. CDR3 length equals 14 residues. The trim removed 3 bases at V and 9 bases at J, leaving 11 bases unmatched. CDR3 coding DNA: TGTGCCAGCAGTTTGGGGGGGGAAGTAAAAGTGCAGTACTTC. Protein sequence: CASSLGGEVKVQYF.

The chain recombines TRBV4-1 with TRBJ1-4; no definite D call. The CDR3 is made up of 14 amino acids. V was pared by 0 bases and J by 13 bases, with 15 bases between. Per germline, CDR1 MGHRA and CDR2 YSYEKL. The CDR3: CASSQEGFWGRLFF. The CDR3 DNA follows: TGCGCCAGCAGCCAAGAGGGGTTTTGGGGAAGACTGTTTTTT.